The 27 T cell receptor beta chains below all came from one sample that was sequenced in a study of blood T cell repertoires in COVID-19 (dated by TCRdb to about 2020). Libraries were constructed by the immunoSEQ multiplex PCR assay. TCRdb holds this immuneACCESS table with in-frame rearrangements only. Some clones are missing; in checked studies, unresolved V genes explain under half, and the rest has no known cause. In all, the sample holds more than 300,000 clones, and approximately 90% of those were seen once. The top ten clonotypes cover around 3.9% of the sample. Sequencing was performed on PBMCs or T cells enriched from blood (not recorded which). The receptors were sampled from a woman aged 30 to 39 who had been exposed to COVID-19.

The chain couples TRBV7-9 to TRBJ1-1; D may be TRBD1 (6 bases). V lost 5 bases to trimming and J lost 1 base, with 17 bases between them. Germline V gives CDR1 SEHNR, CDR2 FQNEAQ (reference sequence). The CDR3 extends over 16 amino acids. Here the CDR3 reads CASSRPGGTTNTEAFF. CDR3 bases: TGTGCCAGCAGCCGCCCGGGGGGGACAACGAACACTGAAGCTTTCTTT.

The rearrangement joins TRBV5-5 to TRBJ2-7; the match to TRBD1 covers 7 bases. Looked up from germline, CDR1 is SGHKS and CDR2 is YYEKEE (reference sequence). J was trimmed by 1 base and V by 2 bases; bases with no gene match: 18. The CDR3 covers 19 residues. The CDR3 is CASSFLDRVVGVISYEQYF. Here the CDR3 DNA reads TGTGCCAGCAGCTTTTTAGACAGGGTGGTAGGGGTGATATCCTACGAGCAGTACTTC. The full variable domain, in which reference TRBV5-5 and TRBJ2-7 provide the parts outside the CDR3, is DAGVTQSPTHLIKTRGQQVTLRCSPISGHKSVSWYQQVLGQGPQFIFQYYEKEERGRGNFPDRFSARQFPNYSSELNVNALLLGDSALYLCASSFLDRVVGVISYEQYFGPGTRLTVT.

CDR3: CASSLVRNEQFF. CDR3 sequence (DNA): TGCGCCAGCAGCTTGGTTCGGAATGAGCAGTTCTTC. The J gene is TRBJ2-1, the V gene TRBV5-1; D call uncertain. This CDR3 comprises 12 residues. From germline, CDR1 is SGHRS and CDR2 YFSETQ. The ends were cut back, 0 bases at V and 7 bases at J, with 5 bases in the middle.

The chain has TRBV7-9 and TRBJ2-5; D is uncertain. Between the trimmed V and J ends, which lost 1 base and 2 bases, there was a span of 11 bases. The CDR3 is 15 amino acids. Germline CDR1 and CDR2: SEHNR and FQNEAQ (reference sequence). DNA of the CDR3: TGTGCCAGCAGCTTAGGCCAAAACATTCAAGAGACCCAGTACTTC. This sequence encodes CASSLGQNIQETQYF.

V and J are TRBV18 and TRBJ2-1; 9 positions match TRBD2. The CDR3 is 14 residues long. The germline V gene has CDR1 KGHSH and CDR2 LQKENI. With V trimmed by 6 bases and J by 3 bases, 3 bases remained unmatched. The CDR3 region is CASSGAGGYNEQFF. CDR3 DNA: TGTGCCAGCTCCGGAGCGGGGGGCTACAATGAGCAGTTCTTC.

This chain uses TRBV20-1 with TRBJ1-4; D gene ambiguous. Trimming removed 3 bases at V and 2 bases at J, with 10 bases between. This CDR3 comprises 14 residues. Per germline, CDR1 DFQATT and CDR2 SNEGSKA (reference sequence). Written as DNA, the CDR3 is TGCAGTGCTAGTAACCCTCGGACTAATGAAAAACTGTTTTTT. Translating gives CSASNPRTNEKLFF.

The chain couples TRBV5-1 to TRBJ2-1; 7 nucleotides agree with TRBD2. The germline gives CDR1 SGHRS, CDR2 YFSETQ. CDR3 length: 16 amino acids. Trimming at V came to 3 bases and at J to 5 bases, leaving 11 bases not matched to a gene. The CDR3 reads CASSWAPSGTNNEQFF. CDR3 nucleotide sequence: TGCGCCAGCAGCTGGGCCCCTAGCGGAACCAACAATGAGCAGTTCTTC.

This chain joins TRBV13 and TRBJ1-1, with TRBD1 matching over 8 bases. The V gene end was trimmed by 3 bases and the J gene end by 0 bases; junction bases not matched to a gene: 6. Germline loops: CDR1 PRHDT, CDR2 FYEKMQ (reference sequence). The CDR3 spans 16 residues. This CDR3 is CASSFWDRRLNTEAFF. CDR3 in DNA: TGTGCCAGCAGCTTCTGGGACAGGAGATTGAACACTGAAGCTTTCTTT.

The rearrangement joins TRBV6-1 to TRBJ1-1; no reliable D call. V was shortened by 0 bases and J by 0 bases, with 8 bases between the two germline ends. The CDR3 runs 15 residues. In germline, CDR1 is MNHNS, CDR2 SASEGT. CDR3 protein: CASSEASTVNTEAFF. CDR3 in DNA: TGTGCCAGCAGTGAAGCTTCAACGGTGAACACTGAAGCTTTCTTT.

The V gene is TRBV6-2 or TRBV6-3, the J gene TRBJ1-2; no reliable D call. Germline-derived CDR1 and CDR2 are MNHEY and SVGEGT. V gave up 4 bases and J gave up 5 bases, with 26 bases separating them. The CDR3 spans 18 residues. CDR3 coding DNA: TGTGCCAGCAGTTCTACGCGGGGATCTGGGCCAGGCTTGTATGGCTACACCTTC. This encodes CASSSTRGSGPGLYGYTF.

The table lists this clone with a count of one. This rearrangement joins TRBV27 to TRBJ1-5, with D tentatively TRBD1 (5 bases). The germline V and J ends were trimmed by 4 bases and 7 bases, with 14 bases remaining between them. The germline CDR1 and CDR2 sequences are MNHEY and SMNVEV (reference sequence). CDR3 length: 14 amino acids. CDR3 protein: CASSSQQGAQPQHF. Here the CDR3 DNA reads TGTGCCAGCAGTTCGCAGCAGGGTGCCCAGCCCCAGCATTTT.

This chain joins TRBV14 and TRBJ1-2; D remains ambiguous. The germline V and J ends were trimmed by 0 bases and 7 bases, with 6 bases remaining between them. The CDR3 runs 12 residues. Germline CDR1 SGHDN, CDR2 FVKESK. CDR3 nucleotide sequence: TGTGCCAGCAGCCAAGATCGGGTTGGCTACACCTTC. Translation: CASSQDRVGYTF.

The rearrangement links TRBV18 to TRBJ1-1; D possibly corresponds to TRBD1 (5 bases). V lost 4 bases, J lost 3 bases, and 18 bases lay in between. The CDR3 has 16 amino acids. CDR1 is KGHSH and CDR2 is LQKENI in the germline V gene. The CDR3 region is CASSRQGPGVDTEAFF. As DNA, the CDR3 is TGTGCCAGCTCACGGCAAGGGCCGGGGGTGGACACTGAAGCTTTCTTT. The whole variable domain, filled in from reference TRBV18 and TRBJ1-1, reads NAGVMQNPRHLVRRRGQEARLRCSPMKGHSHVYWYRQLPEEGLKFMVYLQKENIIDESGMPKERFSAEFPKEGPSILRIQQVVRGDSAAYFCASSRQGPGVDTEAFFGQGTRLTVV.

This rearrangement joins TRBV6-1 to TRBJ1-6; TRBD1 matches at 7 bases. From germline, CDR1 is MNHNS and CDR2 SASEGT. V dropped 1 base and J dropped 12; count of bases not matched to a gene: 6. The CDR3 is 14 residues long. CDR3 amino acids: CASSEVLGQKPLHF. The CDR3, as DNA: TGTGCCAGCAGTGAAGTCTTGGGACAGAAACCCCTCCACTTT.

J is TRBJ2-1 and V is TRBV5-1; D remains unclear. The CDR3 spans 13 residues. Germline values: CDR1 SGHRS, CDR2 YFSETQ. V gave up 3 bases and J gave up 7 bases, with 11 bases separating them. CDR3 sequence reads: CASSWSAMNEQFF. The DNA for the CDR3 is TGCGCCAGCAGCTGGTCAGCGATGAATGAGCAGTTCTTC.

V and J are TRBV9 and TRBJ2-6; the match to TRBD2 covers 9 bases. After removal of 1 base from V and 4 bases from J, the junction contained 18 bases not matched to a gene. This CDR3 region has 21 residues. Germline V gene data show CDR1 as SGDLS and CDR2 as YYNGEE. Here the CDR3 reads CASSVLSELAGIYLGANVLTF. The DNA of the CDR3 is TGTGCCAGCAGCGTACTCTCAGAGCTAGCGGGGATTTACTTAGGGGCCAACGTCCTGACTTTC.

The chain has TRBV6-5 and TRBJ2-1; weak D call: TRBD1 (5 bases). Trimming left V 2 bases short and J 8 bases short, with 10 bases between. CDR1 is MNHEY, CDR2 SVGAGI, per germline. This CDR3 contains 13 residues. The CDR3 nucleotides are TGTGCCAGCAGTTACGATGTGGGGCATGAGCAGTTCTTC. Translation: CASSYDVGHEQFF.

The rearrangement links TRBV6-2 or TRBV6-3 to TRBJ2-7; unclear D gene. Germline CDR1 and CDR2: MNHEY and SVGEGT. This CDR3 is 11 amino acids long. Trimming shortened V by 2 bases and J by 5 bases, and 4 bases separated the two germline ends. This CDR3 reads CASSYPNEQYF. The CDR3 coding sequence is TGTGCCAGCAGTTACCCCAACGAGCAGTACTTC.

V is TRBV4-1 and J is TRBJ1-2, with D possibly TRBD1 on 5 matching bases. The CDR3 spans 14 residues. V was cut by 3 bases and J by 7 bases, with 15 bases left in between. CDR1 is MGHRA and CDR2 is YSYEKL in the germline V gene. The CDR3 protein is CASSHLVGLLGYTF. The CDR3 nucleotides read TGCGCCAGCAGCCATCTAGTGGGGCTTCTTGGCTACACCTTC.

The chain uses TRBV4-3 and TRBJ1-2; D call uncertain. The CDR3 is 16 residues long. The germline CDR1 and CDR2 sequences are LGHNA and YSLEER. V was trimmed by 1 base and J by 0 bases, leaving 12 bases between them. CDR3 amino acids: CASSQAGSGANYGYTF. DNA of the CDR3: TGCGCCAGCAGCCAAGCGGGGTCCGGGGCTAACTATGGCTACACCTTC.

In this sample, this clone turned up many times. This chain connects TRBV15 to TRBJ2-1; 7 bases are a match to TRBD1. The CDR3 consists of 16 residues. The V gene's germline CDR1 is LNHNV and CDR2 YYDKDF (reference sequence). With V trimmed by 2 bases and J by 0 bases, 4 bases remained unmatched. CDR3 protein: CATSRPGTDSYNEQFF. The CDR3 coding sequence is TGTGCCACCAGCAGACCTGGGACAGACTCCTACAATGAGCAGTTCTTC.

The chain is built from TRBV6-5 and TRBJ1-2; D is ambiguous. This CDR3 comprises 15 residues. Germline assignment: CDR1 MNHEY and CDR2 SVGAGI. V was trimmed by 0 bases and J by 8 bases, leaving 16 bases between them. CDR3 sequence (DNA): TGTGCCAGCAGTTACTCGGGAGGAGATTGGAGGGGCTACACCTTC. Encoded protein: CASSYSGGDWRGYTF.

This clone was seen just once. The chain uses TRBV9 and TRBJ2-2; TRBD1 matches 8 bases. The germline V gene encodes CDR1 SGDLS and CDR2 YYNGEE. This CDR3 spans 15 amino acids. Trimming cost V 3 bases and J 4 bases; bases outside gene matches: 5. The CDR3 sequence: CASSAQGGSTGELFF. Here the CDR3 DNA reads TGTGCCAGCAGCGCACAGGGGGGTAGCACCGGGGAGCTGTTTTTT.

The CDR3 coding sequence is TGTGCCATCAGTGGGAACACAGGGGGAAGTAACACTGAAGCTTTCTTT. It encodes CAISGNTGGSNTEAFF. The rearrangement links TRBV10-3 to TRBJ1-1; 8 bases fit TRBD1. Losses at the gene ends were 4 bases for V and 2 bases for J; bases not matched to a gene: 9. This CDR3 spans 16 amino acids. Germline lookup yields CDR1 ENHRY and CDR2 SYGVKD.

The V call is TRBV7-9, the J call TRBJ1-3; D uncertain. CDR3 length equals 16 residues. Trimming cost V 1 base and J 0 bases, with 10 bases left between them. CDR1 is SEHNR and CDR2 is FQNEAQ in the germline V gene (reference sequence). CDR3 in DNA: TGTGCCAGCAGCTTAGGTCTTGGGCTCTCTGGAAACACCATATATTTT. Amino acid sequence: CASSLGLGLSGNTIYF.

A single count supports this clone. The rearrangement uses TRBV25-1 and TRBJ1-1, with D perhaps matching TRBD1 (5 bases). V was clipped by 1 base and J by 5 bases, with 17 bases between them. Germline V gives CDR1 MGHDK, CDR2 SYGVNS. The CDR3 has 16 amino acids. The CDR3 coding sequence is TGTGCCAGCAGTGAATCGGGGGTCAGGGATGGGACTGAAGCTTTCTTT. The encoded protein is CASSESGVRDGTEAFF.

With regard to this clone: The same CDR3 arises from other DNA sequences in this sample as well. The CDR3 nucleotides are TGTGCCAGCAGCTTAGGAACAGGACGCGGAAACACCATATATTTT. It translates to CASSLGTGRGNTIYF. The gene calls are TRBV7-9 and TRBJ1-3; weak D call: TRBD1 (5 bases). Trimming cost V 1 base and J 4 bases, with 11 bases left between them. CDR3 size: 15 residues. Germline V gene data show CDR1 as SEHNR and CDR2 as FQNEAQ (reference sequence).